These 22 T cell receptor beta chains came from one sample sequenced in a study of T cell repertoires in cytomegalovirus infection. These receptors have no identified antigens. TCRdb re-analysed the reads in MiXCR, keeping a single row per CDR3 protein. The table records about 500,000 distinct CDR3 sequences, 30% to 40% of them present only once. This specimen consisted of cultured PBMCs, obtained from culture after CMV antigen stimulation. All receptors come from a human donor in good health (CMV status not recorded). Some clones in this sample may be carry-over from other donors' samples.

In its sample, this clonotype was seen many times. CDR3 DNA sequence: TGTGCCAGCAGCTTAAAACAGGGCTACACAGATACGCAGTATTTT. As protein: CASSLKQGYTDTQYF. The chain uses TRBV7-2 and TRBJ2-3, with a tentative D call TRBD1 (6 bases). There are 15 residues in the CDR3. Germline V gene data show CDR1 as SGHTA and CDR2 as FQGNSA. Trimming stripped 2 bases from V and 2 bases from J, with 11 bases between.

The sample holds many counts of this clonotype. The rearrangement joins TRBV7-8 to TRBJ2-1; 9 nucleotides align to TRBD2. Per the germline V gene, CDR1 is SGHVS and CDR2 is FQNEAQ. The CDR3 covers 19 residues. After removal of 0 bases from V and 8 bases from J, the junction contained 17 bases not matched to a gene. The chain's CDR3 is CASSLAGLVASGIWDEQFF. CDR3 DNA sequence: TGTGCCAGCAGCTTAGCCGGACTGGTGGCTAGCGGGATTTGGGATGAGCAGTTCTTC.

V gene TRBV20-1 combines with J gene TRBJ2-5; D unresolved. Trimming cost V 3 bases and J 5 bases, with 13 bases left between them. The CDR3 has 13 residues. Germline-derived CDR1 and CDR2 are DFQATT and SNEGSKA (reference sequence). Written as DNA, the CDR3 is TGCAGTGCTAGTGAAGGCCTACCGGAGACCCAGTACTTC. Translating gives CSASEGLPETQYF.

There are a few counts of this clonotype. The chain couples TRBV7-2 to TRBJ1-2, with TRBD1 matching 10 bases. The germline V gene has CDR1 SGHTA and CDR2 FQGNSA. This CDR3 spans 15 amino acids. V lost 5 bases to trimming and J lost 0 bases; unmatched junction nucleotides: 3. The CDR3 bases are TGTGCCAGCAGCCTAGGGACAGGGGCTAACTATGGCTACACCTTC. Protein: CASSLGTGANYGYTF. The full variable domain, in which reference TRBV7-2 and TRBJ1-2 provide the parts outside the CDR3, is GAGVSQSPSNKVTEKGKDVELRCDPISGHTALYWYRQSLGQGLEFLIYFQGNSAPDKSGLPSDRFSAERTGGSVSTLTIQRTQQEDSAVYLCASSLGTGANYGYTFGSGTRLTVV.

This chain links TRBV20-1 with TRBJ2-7; TRBD2 matches at 13 bases. Germline V gene data show CDR1 as DFQATT and CDR2 as SNEGSKA (reference sequence). The junction had 2 bases not matched to a gene; V was cut back by 3 bases and J by 0 bases. This CDR3 has 15 amino acids. The CDR3 nucleotides are TGCAGTGCTAGGGGACTAGCGGGGAACTCCTACGAGCAGTACTTC. This sequence encodes CSARGLAGNSYEQYF.

The gene calls are TRBV20-1 and TRBJ1-2; 7 positions agree with TRBD1. There are 13 residues in the CDR3. Germline V lookup: CDR1 DFQATT, CDR2 SNEGSKA (reference sequence). Trimming cost V 6 bases and J 4 bases; bases outside gene matches: 8. CDR3 loop: CSAPQNRGYGYTF. The CDR3 nucleotides read TGCAGTGCGCCACAAAACAGGGGCTATGGCTACACCTTC.

The table lists this clonotype with a few counts. The rearrangement uses TRBV27 and TRBJ1-2; TRBD1 matches 9 bases. The germline V gene has CDR1 MNHEY and CDR2 SMNVEV (reference sequence). V shed 0 bases, J shed 4 bases, and the junction held 6 bases outside the gene matches. The CDR3 is made up of 16 amino acids. CDR3 sequence: CASSLSLGQGIYGYTF. The CDR3 coding sequence is TGTGCCAGCAGTTTATCTCTAGGACAGGGGATCTATGGCTACACCTTC.

This clonotype was detected a few times. This chain uses TRBV29-1 with TRBJ2-7; the D is unclear. The germline V and J ends were trimmed by 4 bases and 1 base, with 8 bases remaining between them. Germline V gives CDR1 SQVTM, CDR2 ANQGSEA. CDR3 length: 12 amino acids. The CDR3 is CSVVLGSYEQYV. CDR3 DNA sequence: TGCAGCGTTGTGTTGGGTTCCTACGAGCAGTACGTC.

The V call is TRBV7-2, the J call TRBJ2-7; possibly TRBD2 for D (6 bases). This CDR3 spans 16 amino acids. Germline V CDR1 and CDR2: SGHTA, FQGNSA. Trimming removed 1 base from V and 2 bases from J, with 15 bases in between. CDR3 sequence: CASSLGVSAGTYEQYV. The DNA of the CDR3 is TGTGCCAGCAGCTTAGGAGTATCTGCGGGGACCTACGAGCAGTACGTC.

This clonotype was counted many times. The chain has TRBV7-9 and TRBJ2-1, with 11 bases lining up with TRBD2. The CDR3 loop spans 16 amino acids. Germline-derived CDR1 and CDR2 are SEHNR and FQNEAQ (reference sequence). V was clipped by 2 bases and J by 3 bases; unmatched bases: 3. CDR3: CASSLMGLADYNEQFF. The CDR3 bases are TGTGCCAGCAGCTTAATGGGACTAGCGGACTACAATGAGCAGTTCTTC.

This clonotype has just a few counts. The chain employs TRBV7-2 and TRBJ1-4; D gene unclear. CDR1 and CDR2 (germline): SGHTA, FQGNSA. The CDR3 covers 16 residues. The V end was cut by 2 bases, the J end by 4 bases, with 14 bases between. The DNA for the CDR3 is TGTGCCAGCAGCTTAAACCCGCCTGGGAATAATGAAAAACTGTTTTTT. It encodes CASSLNPPGNNEKLFF.

The gene calls are TRBV7-2 and TRBJ2-7, with D possibly TRBD2 on 5 matching bases. Trimming stripped 4 bases from V and 6 bases from J, with 10 bases between. The CDR3 consists of 12 residues. Germline-derived CDR1 and CDR2 are SGHTA and FQGNSA. The CDR3 DNA follows: TGTGCCAGCAGCTCACTAGGGTTCGAGCAGTACTTC. The encoded protein is CASSSLGFEQYF.

The rearrangement joins TRBV5-4 to TRBJ2-1, with D possibly matching TRBD2 (7 bases). The germline gives CDR1 SGHNT, CDR2 YYREEE (reference sequence). Trimming removed 4 bases at V and 9 bases at J, with 20 bases between. The CDR3 covers 15 residues. The CDR3: CASSPVGREDSEQFF. DNA for the CDR3: TGTGCCAGCAGCCCCGTTGGGAGGGAGGACAGTGAGCAGTTCTTC.

The CDR3: CASMPGESYNEQFF. CDR3 bases: TGTGCCAGCATGCCGGGGGAGTCCTACAATGAGCAGTTCTTC. This chain uses TRBV12-3 or TRBV12-4 with TRBJ2-1; a weak D match, TRBD2 (6 bases). The V gene lost 7 bases and the J gene lost 1 base, with 11 bases spanning the gap. This CDR3 has 14 amino acids.

This chain joins TRBV5-1 and TRBJ1-2; 8 positions agree with TRBD1. The CDR3 length is 15 residues. Germline CDR1 is SGHRS and CDR2 is YFSETQ. The J segment lost 4 bases and the V segment lost 0 bases, leaving 5 bases of the junction unmatched. Here the CDR3 reads CASSLAGQGGYGYTF. The CDR3 coding sequence is TGCGCCAGCAGCTTGGCCGGACAGGGAGGCTATGGCTACACCTTC.

V and J are TRBV7-9 and TRBJ2-7; 12 nucleotides match TRBD1. This CDR3 comprises 14 residues. J lost 6 bases, V lost 5 bases, and 5 bases had no gene match. CDR1 and CDR2 (germline): SEHNR, FQNEAQ (reference sequence). The CDR3: CASSPGTGGIEQYF. The CDR3 DNA reads TGTGCCAGCAGCCCCGGGACAGGGGGCATCGAGCAGTACTTC.

V is TRBV7-2 and J is TRBJ1-5; D remains ambiguous. From germline, CDR1 is SGHTA and CDR2 FQGNSA. Deletions cut 5 bases from V and 4 bases from J, with 9 bases between. The CDR3 spans 13 residues. The CDR3 DNA follows: TGTGCCAGCAGCCGGGTCGGTAATCAGCCCCAGCATTTT. Its translation: CASSRVGNQPQHF.

This clonotype has more than one count but fewer than ten. The J gene is TRBJ2-1, the V gene TRBV11-2, with D perhaps TRBD2 (5 bases). Germline V lookup: CDR1 SGHAT, CDR2 FQNNGV. This CDR3 has 16 amino acids. V lost 1 base, J lost 4 bases, and 14 bases lay in between. The CDR3 sequence: CASSLVFGGRYNEQFF. The CDR3 DNA follows: TGTGCCAGCAGCTTAGTATTCGGAGGAAGGTACAATGAGCAGTTCTTC.

This clonotype appeared once. J is TRBJ1-6 and V is TRBV5-4; D perhaps matches TRBD1 (6 bases). The CDR3 is 16 amino acids. In germline, CDR1 is SGHNT, CDR2 YYREEE (reference sequence). V shed 1 base and J shed 11 bases, with 19 bases lying between them. CDR3 bases: TGTGCCAGCAGCTTGATGGCTGCGGGGGGCGAGACACCCCTCCACTTT. This sequence encodes CASSLMAAGGETPLHF.

The rearrangement links TRBV27 to TRBJ2-6; D is tentatively TRBD1 or TRBD2 (6 bases each). The CDR3 spans 16 residues. Trimming removed 3 bases at V and 4 bases at J, with 13 bases between. Germline lookup yields CDR1 MNHEY and CDR2 SMNVEV (reference sequence). For the CDR3, the DNA is TGTGCCAGCAGTTTTACAGGGCGGGGAGGGGCCAACGTCCTGACTTTC. Its translation is CASSFTGRGGANVLTF.

The chain recombines TRBV6-1 with TRBJ2-7; D is ambiguous. This CDR3 is 13 amino acids long. The V end lost 2 bases, the J end lost 4 bases, and 9 bases lay between the germline ends. The germline CDR1 and CDR2 sequences are MNHNS and SASEGT. CDR3 sequence: CASSELGRYEQYV. The CDR3 nucleotides are TGTGCCAGCAGTGAATTGGGTAGATACGAGCAGTACGTC.

The genes are TRBV7-2 and TRBJ1-1; D call uncertain. Germline CDR1 reads SGHTA; CDR2 reads FQGNSA. Trimming removed 5 bases at V and 1 base at J, with 11 bases between. CDR3 length: 14 amino acids. CDR3 protein: CASSVIRGNTEAFF. The CDR3 DNA follows: TGTGCCAGCAGCGTAATCCGGGGGAACACTGAAGCTTTCTTT.